What follows describes a single T cell receptor beta chain. The sample belongs to a study of blood T cell repertoires in COVID-19. Assay used: immunoSEQ multiplex PCR; TCRdb lists only in-frame clones, some missing. The sample holds 200,000 or so clones, roughly 80% seen once. Germline V CDR1 and CDR2: LNHDA, SQIVND (reference sequence). The V gene lost 9 bases and the J gene lost 5 bases, with 13 bases spanning the gap. The length of the CDR3 is 12 residues. The chain carries TRBV19 and TRBJ1-1, with a tentative D call TRBD1 (6 bases). The sample taken for sequencing was PBMCs or T cells enriched from blood (not recorded which). The origin of this receptor is a woman aged 40 to 55 with acute COVID-19. The CDR3 sequence is CASSQGNTEAFF. In DNA, the CDR3 is TGTGCCAGCAGTCAGGGGAATACTGAAGCTTTCTTT.